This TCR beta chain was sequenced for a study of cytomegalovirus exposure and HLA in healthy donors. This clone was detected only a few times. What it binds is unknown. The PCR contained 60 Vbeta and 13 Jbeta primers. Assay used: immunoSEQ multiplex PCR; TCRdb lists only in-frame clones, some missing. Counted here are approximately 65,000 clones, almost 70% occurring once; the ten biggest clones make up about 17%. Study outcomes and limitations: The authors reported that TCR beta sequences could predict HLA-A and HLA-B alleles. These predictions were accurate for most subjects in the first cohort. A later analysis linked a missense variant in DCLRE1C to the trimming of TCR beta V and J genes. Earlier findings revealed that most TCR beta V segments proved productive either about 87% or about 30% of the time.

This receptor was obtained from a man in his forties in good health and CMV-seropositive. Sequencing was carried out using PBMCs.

The CDR3 reads CAISAASNRFAEQFF. The DNA of the CDR3 is TGTGCCATCAGTGCTGCTAGTAACCGGTTCGCTGAGCAGTTCTTC. The chain combines TRBV10-3 with TRBJ2-1; the D is unclear. Per germline, CDR1 ENHRY and CDR2 SYGVKD. The CDR3 covers 15 residues. V shed 4 bases and J shed 9 bases, with 19 bases lying between them.